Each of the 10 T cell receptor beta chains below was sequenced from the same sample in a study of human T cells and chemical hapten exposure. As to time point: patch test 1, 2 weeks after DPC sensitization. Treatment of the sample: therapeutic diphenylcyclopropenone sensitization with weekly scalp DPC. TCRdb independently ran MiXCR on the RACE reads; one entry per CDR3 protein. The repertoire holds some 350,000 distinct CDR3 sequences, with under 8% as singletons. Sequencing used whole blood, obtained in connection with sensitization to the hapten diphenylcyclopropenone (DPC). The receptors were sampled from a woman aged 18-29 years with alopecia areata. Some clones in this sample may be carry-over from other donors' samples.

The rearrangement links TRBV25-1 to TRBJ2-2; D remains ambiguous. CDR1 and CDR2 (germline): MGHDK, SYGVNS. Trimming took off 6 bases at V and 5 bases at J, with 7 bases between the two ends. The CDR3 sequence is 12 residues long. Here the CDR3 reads CASRTMTGELFF. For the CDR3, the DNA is TGTGCCAGCAGGACGATGACCGGGGAGCTGTTTTTT.

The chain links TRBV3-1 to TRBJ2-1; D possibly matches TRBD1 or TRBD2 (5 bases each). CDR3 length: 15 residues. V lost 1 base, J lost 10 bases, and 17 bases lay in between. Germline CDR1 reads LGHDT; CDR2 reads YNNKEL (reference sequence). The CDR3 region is CASSQVTGPMGEQFF. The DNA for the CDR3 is TGTGCCAGCAGCCAAGTTACGGGACCCATGGGGGAGCAGTTCTTC.

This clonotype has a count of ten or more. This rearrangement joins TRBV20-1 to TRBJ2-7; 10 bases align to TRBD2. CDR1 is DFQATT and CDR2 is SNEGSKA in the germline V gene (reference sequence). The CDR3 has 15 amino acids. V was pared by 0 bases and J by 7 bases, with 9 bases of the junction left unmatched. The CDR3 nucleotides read TGCAGTGCTAGAGACAGCGGGGGGGCTCTCTATGAGCAGTACTTC. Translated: CSARDSGGALYEQYF.

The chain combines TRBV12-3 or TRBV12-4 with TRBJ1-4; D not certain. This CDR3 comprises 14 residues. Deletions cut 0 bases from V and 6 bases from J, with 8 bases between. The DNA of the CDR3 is TGTGCCAGCAGTTTAGCACTACTTTATGAAAAACTGTTTTTT. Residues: CASSLALLYEKLFF.

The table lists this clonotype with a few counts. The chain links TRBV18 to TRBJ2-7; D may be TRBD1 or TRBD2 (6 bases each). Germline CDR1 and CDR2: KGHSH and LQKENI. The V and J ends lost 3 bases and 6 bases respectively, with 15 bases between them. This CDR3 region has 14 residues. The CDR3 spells CASSPGRGGPEQYF. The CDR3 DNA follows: TGTGCCAGCTCACCGGGACGAGGGGGGCCCGAGCAGTACTTC.

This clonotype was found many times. The CDR3, as DNA: TGTGCCAGCAGCACGGCCACGGGACAGGGCTACAATGAGCAGTTCTTC. It codes for CASSTATGQGYNEQFF. The chain combines TRBV5-4 with TRBJ2-1, with 9 bases identical to TRBD1. This CDR3 is built from 16 residues. The V gene end was trimmed by 4 bases and the J gene end by 3 bases; junction bases not matched to a gene: 8. Germline-derived CDR1 and CDR2 are SGHNT and YYREEE (reference sequence). Filled out from reference TRBV5-4 and TRBJ2-1, the complete variable domain reads ETGVTQSPTHLIKTRGQQVTLRCSSQSGHNTVSWYQQALGQGPQFIFQYYREEENGRGNFPPRFSGLQFPNYSSELNVNALELDDSALYLCASSTATGQGYNEQFFGPGTRLTVL.

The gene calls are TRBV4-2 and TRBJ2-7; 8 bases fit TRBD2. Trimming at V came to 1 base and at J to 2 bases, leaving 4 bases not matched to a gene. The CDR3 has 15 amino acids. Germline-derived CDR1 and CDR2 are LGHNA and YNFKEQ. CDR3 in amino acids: CASSQGRGGAYEQYF. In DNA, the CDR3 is TGTGCCAGCAGCCAAGGCCGGGGGGGCGCCTACGAGCAGTACTTC.

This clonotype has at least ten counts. Here the CDR3 reads CASSLLGDTTF. The DNA for the CDR3 is TGTGCCAGCAGCCTCCTAGGTGATACGACTTTC. The chain combines TRBV7-2 with TRBJ2-6; D gene unclear. The germline gives CDR1 SGHTA, CDR2 FQGNSA. Trimming cost V 5 bases and J 18 bases, with 14 bases left between them. The length of the CDR3 is 11 residues.

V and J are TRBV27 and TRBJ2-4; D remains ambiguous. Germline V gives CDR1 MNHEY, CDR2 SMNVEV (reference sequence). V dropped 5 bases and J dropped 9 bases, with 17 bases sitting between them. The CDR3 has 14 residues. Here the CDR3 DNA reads TGTGCCAGCAGTGCCTCGACACTCCCAGGCATTCAGTACTTC. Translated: CASSASTLPGIQYF.

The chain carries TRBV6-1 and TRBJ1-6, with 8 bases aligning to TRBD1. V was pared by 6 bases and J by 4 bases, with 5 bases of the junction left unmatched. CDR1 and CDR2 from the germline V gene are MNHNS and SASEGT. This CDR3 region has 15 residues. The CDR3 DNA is TGTGCCAGCAGGACAGGGGCCCAATATAATTCACCCCTCCACTTT. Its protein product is CASRTGAQYNSPLHF.